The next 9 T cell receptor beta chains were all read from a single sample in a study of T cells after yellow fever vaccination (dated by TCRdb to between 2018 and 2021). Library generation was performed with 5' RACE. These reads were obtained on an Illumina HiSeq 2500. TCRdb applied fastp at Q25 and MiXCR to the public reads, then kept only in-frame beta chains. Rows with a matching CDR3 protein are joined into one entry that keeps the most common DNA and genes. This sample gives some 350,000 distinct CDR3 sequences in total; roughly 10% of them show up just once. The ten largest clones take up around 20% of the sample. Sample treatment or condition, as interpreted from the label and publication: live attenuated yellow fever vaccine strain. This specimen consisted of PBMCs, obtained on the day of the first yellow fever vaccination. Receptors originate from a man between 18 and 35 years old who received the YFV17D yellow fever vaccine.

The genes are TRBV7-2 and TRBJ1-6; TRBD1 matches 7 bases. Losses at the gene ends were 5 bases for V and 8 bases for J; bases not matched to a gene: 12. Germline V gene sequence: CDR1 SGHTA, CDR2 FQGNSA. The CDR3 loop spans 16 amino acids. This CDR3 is CASSLRPGQRYSPLHF. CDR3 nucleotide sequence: TGTGCCAGCAGCCTCCGGCCGGGACAGAGGTATTCACCCCTCCACTTT.

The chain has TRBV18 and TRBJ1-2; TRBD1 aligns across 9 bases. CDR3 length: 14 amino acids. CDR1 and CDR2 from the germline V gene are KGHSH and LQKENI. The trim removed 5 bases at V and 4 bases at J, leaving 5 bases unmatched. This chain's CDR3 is CASSLQTGGYGYTF. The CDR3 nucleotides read TGTGCCAGCTCATTACAGACAGGGGGCTATGGCTACACCTTC.

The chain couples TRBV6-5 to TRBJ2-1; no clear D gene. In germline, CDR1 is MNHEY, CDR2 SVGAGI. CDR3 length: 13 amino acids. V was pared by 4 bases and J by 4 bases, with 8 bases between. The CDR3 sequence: CASSFLDYNEQFF. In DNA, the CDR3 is TGTGCCAGCAGTTTCCTAGATTACAATGAGCAGTTCTTC.

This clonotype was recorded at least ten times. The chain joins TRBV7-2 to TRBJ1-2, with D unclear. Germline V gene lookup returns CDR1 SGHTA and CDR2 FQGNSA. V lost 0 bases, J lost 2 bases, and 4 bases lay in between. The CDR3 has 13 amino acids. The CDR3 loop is CASSLASNYGYTF. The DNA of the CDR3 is TGTGCCAGCAGCTTAGCTTCGAACTATGGCTACACCTTC. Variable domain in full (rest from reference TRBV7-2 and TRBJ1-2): GAGVSQSPSNKVTEKGKDVELRCDPISGHTALYWYRQSLGQGLEFLIYFQGNSAPDKSGLPSDRFSAERTGGSVSTLTIQRTQQEDSAVYLCASSLASNYGYTFGSGTRLTVV.

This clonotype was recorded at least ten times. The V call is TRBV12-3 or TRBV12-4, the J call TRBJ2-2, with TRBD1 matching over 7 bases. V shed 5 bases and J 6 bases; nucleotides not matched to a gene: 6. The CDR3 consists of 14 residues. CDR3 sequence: CASSPSQGAGELFF. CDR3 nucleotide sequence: TGTGCCAGCAGTCCTAGTCAGGGGGCCGGGGAGCTGTTTTTT.

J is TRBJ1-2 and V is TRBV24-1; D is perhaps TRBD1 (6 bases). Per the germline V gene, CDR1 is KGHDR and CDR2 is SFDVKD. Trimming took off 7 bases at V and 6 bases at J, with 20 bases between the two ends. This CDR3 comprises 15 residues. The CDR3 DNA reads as TGTGCCACCAGCGGGCCGACAGGATCTTCCGATGGCTACACCTTC. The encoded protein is CATSGPTGSSDGYTF.

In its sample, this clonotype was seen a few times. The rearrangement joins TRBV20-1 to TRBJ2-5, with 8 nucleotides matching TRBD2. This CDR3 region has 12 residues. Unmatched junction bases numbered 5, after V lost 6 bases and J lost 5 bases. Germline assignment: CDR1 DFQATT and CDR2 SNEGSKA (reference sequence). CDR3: CSAGSGAETQYF. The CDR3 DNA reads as TGCAGTGCCGGTAGCGGGGCGGAGACCCAGTACTTC.

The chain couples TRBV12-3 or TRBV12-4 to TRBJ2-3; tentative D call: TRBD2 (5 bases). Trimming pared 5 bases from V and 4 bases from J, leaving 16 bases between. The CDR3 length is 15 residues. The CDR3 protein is CASSPDSLYADTQYF. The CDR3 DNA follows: TGTGCCAGCAGTCCGGACTCCCTTTATGCAGATACGCAGTATTTT.

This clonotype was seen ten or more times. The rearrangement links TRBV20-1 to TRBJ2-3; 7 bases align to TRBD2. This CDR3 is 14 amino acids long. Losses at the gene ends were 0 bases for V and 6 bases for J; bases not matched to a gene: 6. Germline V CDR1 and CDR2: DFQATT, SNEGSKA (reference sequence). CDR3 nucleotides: TGCAGTGCTAGAGATCTGGTCGGGGGGGATACGCAGTATTTT. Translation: CSARDLVGGDTQYF.